This is a list of T cell receptor beta chains from one sample in a study of early T cells in non-severe SARS-CoV-2 infection. One entry per CDR3 protein, called by TCRdb with MiXCR from the 5' RACE reads. Of 60,000 or so distinct CDR3 sequences in the sample, 9.5% to 15% were seen once. The sequenced material came from whole blood. These receptors originate from an adult who was a healthcare worker with PCR-confirmed SARS-CoV-2 infection or an uninfected control (not recorded which). Each CDR3 is given with its conserved first and last residue. A D gene is named only where the DNA matches it firmly. Expanded clones are given a class, and other clones once, few, many or no size at all.

clone_size: few
v_call: TRBV7-3
cdr3_length: 16
d_call: TRBD2
j_call: TRBJ2-3
cdr3_nt: TGTGCCAGCAGCTTAGGAACTAGCGGATACACAGATACGCAGTATTTT
cdr3_aa: CASSLGTSGYTDTQYF

clone_size: few
v_call: TRBV6-1
cdr3_length: 13
d_call: TRBD2
j_call: TRBJ2-5
cdr3_nt: TGTGCCACCGAGCGGGAGCGACGAGAGACCCAGTACTTC
cdr3_aa: CATERERRETQYF

clone_size: many
v_call: TRBV5-1
cdr3_length: 15
d_call: TRBD1
j_call: TRBJ2-3
cdr3_nt: TGCGCCAGCAGCTTGAACAGGGGGCGAACAGATACGCAGTATTTT
cdr3_aa: CASSLNRGRTDTQYF

clone_size: few
v_call: TRBV5-1
cdr3_length: 15
d_call: NA
j_call: TRBJ2-6
cdr3_nt: TGCGCCAGCAGCTCAGGGGAGTCCGGGGCCAACGTCCTGACTTTC
cdr3_aa: CASSSGESGANVLTF

clone_size: NA
v_call: TRBV5-4
cdr3_length: 13
d_call: NA
j_call: TRBJ2-3
cdr3_nt: TGTGCCAGCAGCCGTTGGGAGGCAGATACGCAGTATTTT
cdr3_aa: CASSRWEADTQYF

clone_size: NA
v_call: TRBV30
cdr3_length: 16
d_call: NA
j_call: TRBJ2-3
cdr3_nt: TGTGCCTGGAGTGCAGGGAGTAGCGGTATAACAGATACGCAGTATTTT
cdr3_aa: CAWSAGSSGITDTQYF

clone_size: NA
v_call: TRBV27
cdr3_length: 13
d_call: NA
j_call: TRBJ2-5
cdr3_nt: TGTGCCAGCAGTTTAGATCCTCTAGAGACCCAGTACTTC
cdr3_aa: CASSLDPLETQYF

clone_size: few
v_call: TRBV29-1
cdr3_length: 12
d_call: NA
j_call: TRBJ2-6
cdr3_nt: TGCAGCGCCCGATCTGGGGCCAACGTCCTGACTTTC
cdr3_aa: CSARSGANVLTF

clone_size: many
v_call: TRBV18
cdr3_length: 14
d_call: NA
j_call: TRBJ2-7
cdr3_nt: TGTGCCAGCTCACTCCAGCGGACGGATTACGAGCAGTACTTC
cdr3_aa: CASSLQRTDYEQYF

clone_size: many
v_call: TRBV19
cdr3_length: 15
d_call: NA
j_call: TRBJ1-5
cdr3_nt: TGTGCCAGTAGTATCTGGGGATCTAGCAATCAGCCCCAGCATTTT
cdr3_aa: CASSIWGSSNQPQHF

clone_size: few
v_call: TRBV28
cdr3_length: 13
d_call: NA
j_call: TRBJ1-5
cdr3_nt: TGTGCCAGCAAACAGGCGTACAATCAGCCCCAGCATTTT
cdr3_aa: CASKQAYNQPQHF

clone_size: many
v_call: TRBV5-1
cdr3_length: 16
d_call: NA
j_call: TRBJ2-7
cdr3_nt: TGCGCCAGCAGCTCCCGCCCCGACAGGAGCTCCTACGAGCAGTACTTC
cdr3_aa: CASSSRPDRSSYEQYF

clone_size: many
v_call: TRBV20-1
cdr3_length: 15
d_call: TRBD2
j_call: TRBJ2-5
cdr3_nt: TGCAGTCAACAGAATACAAGGGGACTAGCGGAGACCCAGTACTTC
cdr3_aa: CSQQNTRGLAETQYF

clone_size: medium-sized
v_call: TRBV11-1
cdr3_length: 12
d_call: NA
j_call: TRBJ2-7
cdr3_nt: TGTGCCAGCAGCTTAGTTGACTCCGAGCAGTACTTC
cdr3_aa: CASSLVDSEQYF

clone_size: few
v_call: TRBV2
cdr3_length: 12
d_call: NA
j_call: TRBJ1-2
cdr3_nt: TGTGCCAGCAGTGAAAGCAACTATGGCTACACCTTC
cdr3_aa: CASSESNYGYTF

clone_size: many
v_call: TRBV5-6
cdr3_length: 15
d_call: NA
j_call: TRBJ1-2
cdr3_nt: TGTGCCAGCAGCTTGTTTGGGGAGCTTCTTTTCGGCTACACCTTC
cdr3_aa: CASSLFGELLFGYTF

clone_size: NA
v_call: TRBV5-1
cdr3_length: 14
d_call: TRBD1
j_call: TRBJ2-7
cdr3_nt: TGCGCCAGCAGCCAGACCGGGACAGCCTACGAGCAGTACTTC
cdr3_aa: CASSQTGTAYEQYF

clone_size: many
v_call: TRBV18
cdr3_length: 14
d_call: NA
j_call: TRBJ2-5
cdr3_nt: TGTGCCAGCTCACCGACTGGGTCCCGGGAGACCCAGTACTTC
cdr3_aa: CASSPTGSRETQYF

clone_size: many
v_call: TRBV7-9
cdr3_length: 15
d_call: NA
j_call: TRBJ2-3
cdr3_nt: TGTGCCAGCAGCCTTGGACACGGCCCCACAGATACGCAGTATTTT
cdr3_aa: CASSLGHGPTDTQYF

clone_size: few
v_call: TRBV30
cdr3_length: 13
d_call: TRBD1
j_call: TRBJ1-4
cdr3_nt: TGTGCCTGGAGTAGGACAGGAGCCGAAAAACTGTTTTTT
cdr3_aa: CAWSRTGAEKLFF

clone_size: NA
v_call: TRBV7-9
cdr3_length: 15
d_call: NA
j_call: TRBJ1-3
cdr3_nt: TGTGCCAGCAGCTTATTAGCAGCGGGGGGAAACACCATATATTTT
cdr3_aa: CASSLLAAGGNTIYF

clone_size: many
v_call: TRBV10-2
cdr3_length: 15
d_call: TRBD2
j_call: TRBJ2-1
cdr3_nt: TGCGCCAGCAGTCCGACTAGCGCAACCTACAATGAGCAGTTCTTC
cdr3_aa: CASSPTSATYNEQFF

clone_size: NA
v_call: TRBV29-1
cdr3_length: 11
d_call: NA
j_call: TRBJ1-2
cdr3_nt: TGCAGCGTTGAACAGCCCTATGGCTACACCTTC
cdr3_aa: CSVEQPYGYTF

clone_size: NA
v_call: TRBV4-2
cdr3_length: 15
d_call: TRBD2
j_call: TRBJ2-1
cdr3_nt: TGTGCCAGCAGCCAAGGGGCTAGCGGCGACAATGAGCAGTTCTTC
cdr3_aa: CASSQGASGDNEQFF

clone_size: many
v_call: TRBV10-1
cdr3_length: 17
d_call: NA
j_call: TRBJ2-1
cdr3_nt: TGCGCCAGCAGTGAGGGCTCAACAGGGAATCCCTACAATGAGCAGTTCTTC
cdr3_aa: CASSEGSTGNPYNEQFF

clone_size: few
v_call: TRBV5-4
cdr3_length: 14
d_call: TRBD2
j_call: TRBJ2-1
cdr3_nt: TGTGCCAGCAGCTTGACTAGCGGGGCAAATGAGCAGTTCTTC
cdr3_aa: CASSLTSGANEQFF

clone_size: NA
v_call: TRBV12-3/TRBV12-4
cdr3_length: 15
d_call: NA
j_call: TRBJ1-6
cdr3_nt: TGTGCCAGCAGTTTCGGGCCGTTCGATAATTCACCCCTCCACTTT
cdr3_aa: CASSFGPFDNSPLHF

clone_size: few
v_call: TRBV3-1
cdr3_length: 14
d_call: TRBD1
j_call: TRBJ2-5
cdr3_nt: TGTGCCAGCAGCCAAATGGGACAGGTGGAGACCCAGTACTTC
cdr3_aa: CASSQMGQVETQYF

clone_size: few
v_call: TRBV19
cdr3_length: 15
d_call: TRBD1
j_call: TRBJ1-4
cdr3_nt: TGTGCCAGCACCGTCGTGAGGGGGCCTAATGAAAAACTGTTTTTT
cdr3_aa: CASTVVRGPNEKLFF

clone_size: many
v_call: TRBV7-9
cdr3_length: 14
d_call: NA
j_call: TRBJ2-3
cdr3_nt: TGTGCCAGCAGCCCCGGGATGACGGCAGATACGCAGTATTTT
cdr3_aa: CASSPGMTADTQYF

clone_size: few
v_call: TRBV19
cdr3_length: 21
d_call: TRBD1
j_call: TRBJ1-5
cdr3_nt: TGTGCCAGTAGTATTTTGGGGTACCGACAGGGCGAGACATATAGCAATCAGCCCCAGCATTTT
cdr3_aa: CASSILGYRQGETYSNQPQHF

clone_size: few
v_call: TRBV12-3/TRBV12-4
cdr3_length: 16
d_call: TRBD2
j_call: TRBJ2-3
cdr3_nt: TGTGCCAGCAATACGGGCGCGGGAGCGTTCGCAGATACGCAGTATTTT
cdr3_aa: CASNTGAGAFADTQYF

clone_size: NA
v_call: TRBV5-5
cdr3_length: 20
d_call: TRBD1
j_call: TRBJ2-4
cdr3_nt: TGTGCCAGCAGCTTGCCTCTCGGCAGGGGGATGGGTGAGACCAAAAACATTCAGTACTTC
cdr3_aa: CASSLPLGRGMGETKNIQYF

clone_size: few
v_call: TRBV7-7
cdr3_length: 16
d_call: TRBD2
j_call: TRBJ2-1
cdr3_nt: TGTGCCAGCAGCTTATTCCTAGCGGGGGGTCCCTCCGAGCAGTTCTTC
cdr3_aa: CASSLFLAGGPSEQFF

clone_size: NA
v_call: TRBV6-5
cdr3_length: 14
d_call: NA
j_call: TRBJ1-2
cdr3_nt: TGTGCCAGCAGTTACTCTAAGTCAAACTATGGCTACACCTTC
cdr3_aa: CASSYSKSNYGYTF

clone_size: few
v_call: TRBV20-1
cdr3_length: 16
d_call: NA
j_call: TRBJ2-2
cdr3_nt: TGCAGTGCTAGAGATCATAGGGGAGCGAGGACCGGGGAGCTGTTTTTT
cdr3_aa: CSARDHRGARTGELFF

clone_size: many
v_call: TRBV6-5
cdr3_length: 11
d_call: NA
j_call: TRBJ2-3
cdr3_nt: TGTGCCAGCAGTTACCCACCGGGGCAGTATTTT
cdr3_aa: CASSYPPGQYF

clone_size: few
v_call: TRBV20-1
cdr3_length: 13
d_call: NA
j_call: TRBJ2-3
cdr3_nt: TGCAGTGCCTTGGAGACGGAGCGTGGTACGCAGTATTTT
cdr3_aa: CSALETERGTQYF

clone_size: NA
v_call: TRBV3-1
cdr3_length: 13
d_call: NA
j_call: TRBJ2-7
cdr3_nt: TGTGCCAGCAGCCGCACCGGGACTTACGAGCAGTACTTC
cdr3_aa: CASSRTGTYEQYF

clone_size: few
v_call: TRBV10-3
cdr3_length: 16
d_call: TRBD2
j_call: TRBJ2-3
cdr3_nt: TGTGCCATCAGAAGAGCGGGAGTGGTTGCCTCAGATACGCAGTATTTT
cdr3_aa: CAIRRAGVVASDTQYF

clone_size: many
v_call: TRBV5-6
cdr3_length: 14
d_call: NA
j_call: TRBJ1-6
cdr3_nt: TGTGCCAGCAGCTTGGCCCTGGGGGATTCACCCCTCCACTTT
cdr3_aa: CASSLALGDSPLHF